This TCR beta chain was documented in a study of early T cells in non-severe SARS-CoV-2 infection. Study overall: Chains were unpaired, as sequencing was done on bulk RNA from unsorted whole blood.

Whole-study findings and limits: Lookups in VDJdb leaned toward anti-spike CD8 responses and missed private and CD4 specificities.

In regard to this clonotype: Its antigen is still unknown.

The TCR library protocol attached unique molecular identifiers to the individual cDNA molecules. TCRdb independently ran MiXCR on the 5' RACE reads; one entry per CDR3 protein. This table has about 38,000 distinct CDR3 sequences, 3.5% to 5% appearing once. The CDR3 length is 16 residues. Germline V CDR1 and CDR2: SEHNR, FQNEAQ (reference sequence). Trimming removed 5 bases from V and 0 bases from J, with 13 bases in between. The sequence was collected from an adult who was a healthcare worker with PCR-confirmed SARS-CoV-2 infection or an uninfected control (not recorded which). The chain combines TRBV7-9 with TRBJ2-2; D is unresolved. The sample comprised whole blood. This chain's CDR3 is CASSTRSVANTGELFF. The CDR3 region has the DNA TGTGCCAGCAGCACACGGTCCGTTGCGAACACCGGGGAGCTGTTTTTT.